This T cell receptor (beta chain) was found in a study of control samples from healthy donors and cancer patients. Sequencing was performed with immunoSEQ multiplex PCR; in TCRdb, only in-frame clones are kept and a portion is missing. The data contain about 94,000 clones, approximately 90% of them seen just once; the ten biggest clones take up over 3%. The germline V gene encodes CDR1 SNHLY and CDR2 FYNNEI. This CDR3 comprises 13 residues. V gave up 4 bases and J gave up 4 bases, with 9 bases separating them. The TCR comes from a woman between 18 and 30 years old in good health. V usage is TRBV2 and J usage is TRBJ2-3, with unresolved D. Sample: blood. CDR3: CASSVTVADTQYF. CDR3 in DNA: TGTGCCAGCAGTGTCACGGTCGCAGATACGCAGTATTTT.